These T cell receptor beta chains were read from a single sample in a study of cytomegalovirus exposure and HLA in healthy donors. The repertoire was sequenced with immunoSEQ multiplex PCR; TCRdb's copy has only in-frame clones and lacks some. The table lists 78,000 or so clones, around 94% of them singletons. Material: PBMCs. Receptors originate from a woman aged 18-30 years in good health and CMV-seropositive. The CDR3 runs from the conserved cysteine through the conserved F or W. A D gene is named only where the DNA matches it firmly. The size field is filled for only some rows; it gives once, few, many or a size class.

j_gene: TRBJ2-1
abundance: .
d_gene: .
v_gene: TRBV4-3
CDR3nt: TGCGCCAGCAGCCAAGATGAGAGGGATGAGCAGTTCTTC
CDR3aa: CASSQDERDEQFF

j_gene: TRBJ2-7
abundance: .
d_gene: .
v_gene: TRBV7-2
CDR3nt: TGTGCCAGCAGCTCCGGGACATACTACGAGCAGTACTTC
CDR3aa: CASSSGTYYEQYF

j_gene: TRBJ1-1
abundance: .
d_gene: .
v_gene: TRBV19
CDR3nt: TGTGCCAGTAGTATGGGGGGAAACACTGAAGCTTTCTTT
CDR3aa: CASSMGGNTEAFF

j_gene: TRBJ2-1
abundance: .
d_gene: TRBD2
v_gene: TRBV7-3
CDR3nt: TGTGCCAGCAGCTTAGCGGGAGGGTCCCAGGAGCAGTTCTTC
CDR3aa: CASSLAGGSQEQFF

j_gene: TRBJ2-1
abundance: .
d_gene: TRBD1
v_gene: TRBV18
CDR3nt: TGTGCCAGCTCACCCGGGACAGGGGTGGGCAATGAGCAGTTCTTC
CDR3aa: CASSPGTGVGNEQFF

j_gene: TRBJ2-1
abundance: .
d_gene: TRBD1
v_gene: TRBV5-1
CDR3nt: TGCGCCAGCAGCTATGAGGGACAGGGCCCATGGGGTGAGCAGTTCTTC
CDR3aa: CASSYEGQGPWGEQFF

j_gene: TRBJ2-7
abundance: .
d_gene: TRBD2
v_gene: TRBV27
CDR3nt: TGTGCCAGCACTATTAGCGGGAGGGGAAACTACGAGCAGTACTTC
CDR3aa: CASTISGRGNYEQYF

j_gene: TRBJ2-1
abundance: .
d_gene: TRBD2
v_gene: TRBV5-1
CDR3nt: TGCGCCAGCAGCTTGGGTCTAGCGGGTGGGGGCAATGAGCAGTTCTTC
CDR3aa: CASSLGLAGGGNEQFF

j_gene: TRBJ2-1
abundance: few
d_gene: .
v_gene: TRBV6-1
CDR3nt: TGTGCCAGCAGTGCTAGCGCGACGGGCTACAATGAGCAGTTCTTC
CDR3aa: CASSASATGYNEQFF

j_gene: TRBJ2-3
abundance: .
d_gene: .
v_gene: TRBV19
CDR3nt: TGTGCCAGCCGGAGGGTGTTGGGGACAGATACGCAGTATTTT
CDR3aa: CASRRVLGTDTQYF

j_gene: TRBJ2-7
abundance: .
d_gene: TRBD1
v_gene: TRBV14
CDR3nt: TGTGCCAGCAGCTCGGGACAGGGTTTCAACGAGCAGTACTTC
CDR3aa: CASSSGQGFNEQYF

j_gene: TRBJ1-5
abundance: .
d_gene: .
v_gene: TRBV28
CDR3nt: TGTGCCAGCAGCCGACAGACAAATCAGCCCCAGCATTTT
CDR3aa: CASSRQTNQPQHF

j_gene: TRBJ2-7
abundance: .
d_gene: .
v_gene: TRBV29-1
CDR3nt: TGCAGCGTTCTCGCCAGGGGAGCCTACGAGCAGTACTTC
CDR3aa: CSVLARGAYEQYF

j_gene: TRBJ2-7
abundance: .
d_gene: .
v_gene: TRBV20-1
CDR3nt: TGCAGTGCTAGAGGAGCCTACGAGCAGTACTTC
CDR3aa: CSARGAYEQYF

j_gene: TRBJ2-1
abundance: .
d_gene: TRBD1
v_gene: TRBV27
CDR3nt: TGTGCCAGCAGCCAGGGACAGGGAGTACTTATGGGCAATGAGCAGTTCTTC
CDR3aa: CASSQGQGVLMGNEQFF

j_gene: TRBJ1-3
abundance: .
d_gene: TRBD1
v_gene: TRBV30
CDR3nt: TGTGCCTGGGGACTCGGACAGGGGGGAAACACCATATATTTT
CDR3aa: CAWGLGQGGNTIYF

j_gene: TRBJ1-2
abundance: .
d_gene: .
v_gene: TRBV10-3
CDR3nt: TGTGCCATCAGTGAATCTGGGGGGAGGCGGTATGGCTACACCTTC
CDR3aa: CAISESGGRRYGYTF

j_gene: TRBJ1-5
abundance: .
d_gene: .
v_gene: TRBV28
CDR3nt: TGTGCCAGCAGTTTCCTTGGTTCCAGAAGCAATCAGCCCCAGCATTTT
CDR3aa: CASSFLGSRSNQPQHF

j_gene: TRBJ2-3
abundance: .
d_gene: TRBD2
v_gene: TRBV5-6
CDR3nt: TGTGCCAGCAGCTTGGCCAAAGCGGGGTTCACAGATACGCAGTATTTT
CDR3aa: CASSLAKAGFTDTQYF

j_gene: TRBJ1-1
abundance: .
d_gene: TRBD1
v_gene: TRBV15
CDR3nt: TGTGCCACCAGCCCCCGAAGCAGGGGGCTCGGCACTGAAGCTTTCTTT
CDR3aa: CATSPRSRGLGTEAFF

j_gene: TRBJ2-7
abundance: .
d_gene: .
v_gene: TRBV10-3
CDR3nt: TGTGCCATCAGCAAGGACGGGAGCTACGAGCAGTACTTC
CDR3aa: CAISKDGSYEQYF

j_gene: TRBJ2-7
abundance: .
d_gene: TRBD2
v_gene: TRBV2
CDR3nt: TGTGCCAGCAGTGATATGAGTAGCGGGAAACCCTACGAGCAGTACTTC
CDR3aa: CASSDMSSGKPYEQYF

j_gene: TRBJ2-7
abundance: .
d_gene: .
v_gene: TRBV7-9
CDR3nt: TGTGCCAGCAGCCCAGCGGAAGGGAACCACGAGCAGTACTTC
CDR3aa: CASSPAEGNHEQYF

j_gene: TRBJ2-1
abundance: few
d_gene: TRBD1
v_gene: TRBV15
CDR3nt: TGTGCCACCAGCAGAGATCGAGGACAGGGTAGGAACAATGAGCAGTTCTTC
CDR3aa: CATSRDRGQGRNNEQFF

j_gene: TRBJ2-7
abundance: .
d_gene: .
v_gene: TRBV14
CDR3nt: TGTGCCAGCAGCCAACCCGGGACACTTTCCTACGAGCAGTACTTC
CDR3aa: CASSQPGTLSYEQYF

j_gene: TRBJ2-3
abundance: once
d_gene: TRBD2
v_gene: TRBV19
CDR3nt: TGTGCCAGTAGTATTACTAGCGGGAGTGGTACAGATACGCAGTATTTT
CDR3aa: CASSITSGSGTDTQYF

j_gene: TRBJ2-7
abundance: once
d_gene: .
v_gene: TRBV27
CDR3nt: TGTGCCAGCAGTTTATCCACTTCTGGGGGCGGGCGCGACGAGCAGTACTTC
CDR3aa: CASSLSTSGGGRDEQYF

j_gene: TRBJ2-7
abundance: .
d_gene: TRBD1
v_gene: TRBV5-1
CDR3nt: TGCGCCAGCAGCCAAGGACGACAGGGTTACGAGCAGTACTTC
CDR3aa: CASSQGRQGYEQYF

j_gene: TRBJ2-5
abundance: .
d_gene: TRBD1
v_gene: TRBV5-1
CDR3nt: TGCGCCAGCAGCTCGACAGGGGGCGCCGAGACCCAGTACTTC
CDR3aa: CASSSTGGAETQYF

j_gene: TRBJ1-5
abundance: .
d_gene: .
v_gene: TRBV28
CDR3nt: TGTGCCAGCAGCCTCCTAGGGGTTCTTCAGCCCCAGCATTTT
CDR3aa: CASSLLGVLQPQHF

j_gene: TRBJ1-6
abundance: .
d_gene: .
v_gene: TRBV7-6
CDR3nt: TGTGCCAGCACTCGACCAGGGTTTATTTCACCCCTCCACTTT
CDR3aa: CASTRPGFISPLHF

j_gene: TRBJ1-6
abundance: .
d_gene: TRBD1
v_gene: TRBV30
CDR3nt: TGTGCCTGGAGGGACAGGTTGAGAAATTCACCCCTCCACTTT
CDR3aa: CAWRDRLRNSPLHF

j_gene: TRBJ1-1
abundance: .
d_gene: .
v_gene: TRBV12-5
CDR3nt: TGTGCTAGTGGCCTGGGGGGGGCACGCACTGAAGCTTTCTTT
CDR3aa: CASGLGGARTEAFF

j_gene: TRBJ2-2
abundance: .
d_gene: TRBD1
v_gene: TRBV5-1
CDR3nt: TGCGCCAGCGGGGGACAGGGGGCGGCCGGGGAGCTGTTTTTT
CDR3aa: CASGGQGAAGELFF

j_gene: TRBJ2-7
abundance: .
d_gene: .
v_gene: TRBV30
CDR3nt: TGTGCCTGGAGTCGGTCTGACGAGCAGTACTTC
CDR3aa: CAWSRSDEQYF

j_gene: TRBJ2-6
abundance: .
d_gene: .
v_gene: TRBV5-1
CDR3nt: TGCGCCAGCAGCTTATCCGGGACAAGTCCCTCTGGGGCCAACGTCCTGACTTTC
CDR3aa: CASSLSGTSPSGANVLTF

j_gene: TRBJ2-1
abundance: .
d_gene: TRBD2
v_gene: TRBV14
CDR3nt: TGTGCCAGCAGCCAAGTCGCGGGGGGTGAGCAGTTCTTC
CDR3aa: CASSQVAGGEQFF

j_gene: TRBJ1-5
abundance: .
d_gene: .
v_gene: TRBV2
CDR3nt: TGTGCCAGCAGTGGGACAGTAATTTATAGCAATCAGCCCCAGCATTTT
CDR3aa: CASSGTVIYSNQPQHF

j_gene: TRBJ2-1
abundance: .
d_gene: TRBD2
v_gene: TRBV4-2
CDR3nt: TGTGCCAGCAGCCGAGTGGTGGGAGGACTAGCGGGGCACTACAATGAGCAGTTCTTC
CDR3aa: CASSRVVGGLAGHYNEQFF

j_gene: TRBJ2-1
abundance: .
d_gene: TRBD2
v_gene: TRBV5-1
CDR3nt: TGCGCCAGCAGCGCGACTACTAGCGGGAGTTGGAATGAGCAGTTCTTC
CDR3aa: CASSATTSGSWNEQFF

j_gene: TRBJ2-3
abundance: .
d_gene: .
v_gene: TRBV29-1
CDR3nt: TGCAGCGTTGTTAAGAGTAGCGGCACAGATACGCAGTATTTT
CDR3aa: CSVVKSSGTDTQYF

j_gene: TRBJ2-2
abundance: .
d_gene: .
v_gene: TRBV4-2
CDR3nt: TGTGCCAGCAGCATCGCCGGGACAAACACCGGGGAGCTGTTTTTT
CDR3aa: CASSIAGTNTGELFF